This T cell receptor beta chain was recorded in a study of cytomegalovirus exposure and HLA in healthy donors listed by TCRdb under 2017. General notes on the study: According to an earlier analysis of 450 to 650 of the donors, some 180 million T cells yielded 100 million or so unique TCR beta sequences and about 300 Gb of sequence data. About 300 gigabases of sequencing data and 70 million to 100 million unique TCR sequences were included in an early release covering 500 to 750 HLA-typed donors. Of the 350 to 400 genotyped donors, roughly 85% fell in the genetic ancestry cluster associated with self-reported Caucasian donors. The study aimed to test whether cataloging public T cell receptors could reveal signatures of past pathogen exposure. The study used immunosequencing to profile the T cell repertoires of approximately 640 subjects and linked those repertoires to cytomegalovirus serostatus. Along with the roughly 670-subject first cohort, a separate validation cohort of 120 different subjects was used. To predict cytomegalovirus infection status, the study combined high-throughput TCR immunosequencing, statistical association of individual TCRs with disease status, and machine learning. A later analysis re-examined previously published TCR beta repertoires from more than 600 donors and added high-resolution HLA genotyping to investigate patterns of TCR occurrence. Rather than using new phenotypic data, the later analysis identified candidate immune exposures from TCR beta sequences and from how often those sequences occurred across donors. An earlier analysis of fewer than 750 of the donors used high-throughput TCR beta sequencing to judge whether each TCR beta V gene segment behaved as functional or pseudogenic. Donor age, sex, ethnicity and CMV serostatus were compiled alongside the repertoire data. Genome-wide SNP genotypes for about 65% of the 666 donors were used in a later genetic analysis, which treated that subset as a discovery cohort. Every discovery cohort repertoire had been produced on one sequencing platform. HLA typing covered class I and class II loci at four-digit resolution. The number of donors typed differed by locus, with about 629-640 for A, B, C, DRB1 and DQB1, 522 for DQA1, over 600 for DPA1, and roughly 450 for DPB1. Roughly five DR-DQ haplotypes were treated as single units for association and clustering because of strong linkage in the cohort. On average, roughly 200,000 unique TCR beta nucleotide sequences were sequenced per donor among roughly 430 genotyped donors of the cohort, with roughly 18% of those sequences being non-productive. Beyond this particular receptor, the publication reports: Because counts were too low, approximately 15 rarely observed V segments, including chromosome 9 orphons, were excluded from the earlier analysis of around 640 of the donors. A total of fewer than 200 TCR beta chains were listed by the study as associated with cytomegalovirus. Correlated functional status among segregating V segments might be attributable to linkage disequilibrium, but an unknown experimental factor could not be ruled out. Assigning TCR associations to individual alleles was difficult when HLA alleles, especially DR and DQ, strongly co-occurred. Cytomegalovirus status was reported to be diagnosed by the classifier with high specificity and sensitivity in both the original and validation cohorts. A further reported finding was that TCR beta sequences accurately predicted the HLA-A and HLA-B alleles for most subjects in the first cohort. Because HLA typing was missing for some donors at each locus, association tests included only the typed subset. Compared with the roughly 710-donor mean, donors in an Asian-associated ancestry cluster had fewer N-insertions in productive TCRs, according to a later genetic analysis. The presence/absence analyses assumed that sequencing depth was roughly uniform across donors, and that assumption may not be true. At a false discovery rate of 0.05, a later analysis linked 16,951 TCR beta sequences to specific HLA alleles. Some IMGT-functional V segments, including TRBV6-2 and TRBV6-3, could not be told apart with the 87-base-pair reads, so those segments were excluded. According to a later analysis, TCR association rates differed among HLA loci, with DRB1 alleles showing the most associated TCRs and HLA-C alleles showing the fewest. In vitro tests confirmed that a few of the cytomegalovirus-associated TCR beta chains recognize cytomegalovirus antigens. In a later analysis, several top co-occurrence clusters were reported to appear linked to parvovirus B19, influenza, CMV and Epstein-Barr virus. An association between a missense DCLRE1C variant and V-gene and J-gene trimming of TCR beta chains was found in a later genetic analysis and replicated in an independent cohort. In this cohort, only TCR beta chains were sequenced, and detectable features were limited by the absence of alpha or paired-chain data. An earlier analysis of some 590 of the donors showed that most TCR beta V segments appeared in productive rearrangements either about 90% or about 30% of the time, which broadly matched IMGT annotations. The authors suggested that the approach could potentially be generalized to other disease states and immunological phenotypes. A later analysis found that HLA-associated TCR beta chains were more clonally expanded and had lower generation probabilities than equally common non-associated chains. A later analysis found that most CMV-associated TCR beta chains appeared HLA-restricted, with HLA associations seemingly driven largely by CMV exposure. The sequencing pipeline was judged likely to have produced a cluster of highly shared sequence variants as a technical artifact. Most TCR sequences were observed very rarely across donors, whereas some public TCRs were present in many individuals. For the cohort, immune exposure information was limited to CMV serostatus.

The cohort comprised under 700 healthy bone marrow donors. At the time of sampling, all cohort members were nominally healthy, though unrecorded immune exposures were likely present. The donor tested CMV seropositive, placing the donor among the 289 seropositive members of the cohort. A peripheral blood sample was provided by each donor, and peripheral blood mononuclear cells were used for TCR beta sequencing. Genomic DNA was extracted from the blood cell samples with the Qiagen DNeasy Blood Extraction Kit. Notes on this clone: The antigen this receptor binds is unknown. No base-level quality is on record; no much larger clone is a single base apart.

To prepare the library, the immunoSEQ multiplex PCR assay was applied. For the multiplex PCR, a mixture combining 60 forward primers for TCR Vbeta segments and 13 reverse primers for TCR Jbeta segments was used. A multiplex PCR assay on genomic DNA amplified the CDR3 region of rearranged TCR beta genes. Amplified TCR beta libraries were sequenced as 87-base-pair reads on the Illumina HiSeq System. The original methods were these. A later analysis counted about 80 million unique TCR beta chains across the 500 to 850 repertoires, and some 11 million of these chains were shared by at least two donors. Raw reads were error-corrected and collapsed into unique sequences with a nearest-neighbor algorithm that merged closely related sequences to remove PCR and sequencing errors. CDR3 sequences were aligned to IMGT reference sequences to assign V, D and J gene segments. For a sequence to be retained, a match of at least six nucleotides was required to both a V gene segment and a J gene segment. A rearrangement was called productive if the CDR3 had no stop codons and remained in frame with V and J, and every other rearrangement was called non-productive. Following IMGT convention, CDR3 was defined as the stretch from the second conserved V-encoded cysteine to the conserved J-encoded phenylalanine. The earlier analysis of 587 of the donors excluded sequences that lacked an unambiguous match to a single V gene segment. An earlier analysis of some 610 of the donors called V segments functional above 56.7% productive rearrangements and segregating when the between-donor standard deviation exceeded 5%. A statistical classification framework was developed to diagnose cytomegalovirus status using the catalog of TCR beta chain sequences. In a later analysis, TCR nucleotide sequences were compared against IMGT/GENE-DB human TR gene sequences so that V and J genes could be assigned. In a later analysis, CDR3 sequences and most-parsimonious VDJ recombination scenarios were assigned using the TCRdist pipeline. A later analysis defined each TCR beta chain by its CDR3 amino acid sequence plus V-gene family, and excluded reads lacking a unique V-gene family. A later analysis removed several hundred highly shared, low-generation-probability nucleotide sequences to deal with suspected cross-contamination and a sequencing artifact. For each public chain, a later analysis derived a clonal expansion index from normalized ranks of inferred template counts within each repertoire. A later analysis computed generation probabilities with a VDJ recombination model fitted to out-of-frame rearrangements, and checked the results against IGoR. In a later analysis, hypergeometric tests were used to score TCR-TCR, TCR-HLA and TCR-CMV co-occurrence, with a repertoire-size bias correction applied to TCR pairs. A later analysis estimated false discovery rates by permuting HLA or CMV assignments 20 times. In a later analysis, co-occurring TCRs were grouped using DBSCAN, and TCRdist sequence similarity was added for clustering within HLA-allele-positive subsets. Co-occurrence clustering excluded repertoires with fewer than 30,000 or more than 120,000 public chains, plus five with anomalous nucleotide sharing. This immuneACCESS table, as held by TCRdb, lists in-frame sequences with V and J called but not all clones. Of the missing ones, under half trace to an unresolved V gene in checked studies; the others have no known cause. The V and J calls and clone size are taken from that table; D and trimming were inferred from the DNA. The sample profile shows 95,000 or so clones; about 76% of them were found once. Jointly, the top ten make up approximately 4% of the sample.

The junction shows trimming of 4 bases on V and 9 bases on J, plus 22 bases between the germline ends. Based on the germline V gene (reference sequence), the CDR1 and CDR2 sequences are GTSNPN and SVGIG. The CDR3, cysteine through phenylalanine, is 16 amino acids long. CDR3 DNA only is kept here, 48 bases in frame from base 1. The TCR was taken from a woman in her sixties or seventies in good health and CMV-seropositive. Sequencing was carried out using PBMCs. The sequence joins TRBV30 to TRBJ1-6; the D gene is perhaps TRBD1, from 5 matching bases. The CDR3 here reads CAWTRSGGVTVSPLHF. The sequenced DNA: TGTGCCTGGACCAGATCTGGGGGGGTCACCGTTTCACCCCTCCACTTT.